Sequencing of this T cell receptor (beta chain) was carried out in a study of control samples from healthy donors and cancer patients (dated by TCRdb to the early 2020s). Trimming takes 4 bases from V and 6 bases from J, and the germline ends sit 10 bases apart. The CDR3 covers 11 residues, taking in both the cysteine and the phenylalanine. Only CDR3 DNA is held: 33 bases, read in frame from base 1. According to the germline V gene (reference sequence), CDR1 reads DFQATT and CDR2 reads SNEGSKA. A word on this clone: No antigen is known for it. Within one base of it there is no much larger clone, and no base qualities were kept.

Libraries were made using the immunoSEQ multiplex PCR assay. TCRdb carries this immuneACCESS record with in-frame sequences only. Its versions omit some clonotypes, under half of them owing to an unresolved V gene in the studies checked, with the rest unexplained. The sample table holds about 18,000 clones, of which roughly 80% were seen once. Of the sample, about 30% is held by the ten largest clones. What was sequenced was PBMCs. This TCR was recovered from an elderly man with head and neck cancer. The sequence joins TRBV20-1 to TRBJ2-7; matching of 6 bases hints at TRBD1 as the D gene. The CDR3 loop reads CSAIDRLEQYF. Here is the DNA: TGCAGTGCTATCGACAGGCTCGAGCAGTACTTC.